This T cell receptor beta chain was profiled in a study of blood T cell repertoires in COVID-19. Turning to the study itself: COVID-19 samples collected from the United States, Italy and Spain covered acute and convalescent phases. Sample material is recorded as cDNA or gDNA derived from T cells, B-cell-depleted T cells, or PBMCs.

The CDR3 consists of 15 residues. Trimming took 1 base from V and 2 from J; bases not matched to a gene: 3. Germline V gives CDR1 SGHDN, CDR2 FVKESK. The count of this clone is one. The protocol was immunoSEQ multiplex PCR, while the TCRdb copy is restricted to in-frame clones and leaves out a portion. This table has nearly 110,000 clones, roughly 84% appearing once. The chain has TRBV14 and TRBJ2-3; 7 bases line up with TRBD1. This TCR derives from a human donor in a cohort sampled during active COVID-19. The sample taken for sequencing was peripheral blood. The DNA for the CDR3 is TGTGCCAGCAGCCAAGCACAGGGGTTCACAGATACGCAGTATTTT. Encoded protein: CASSQAQGFTDTQYF.